Reported below is one T cell receptor beta chain. In the original analysis: Counts of nucleated cells, estimated from reference gene primer amplification, were obtained. The repertoire was sequenced with immunoSEQ multiplex PCR; TCRdb's copy has only in-frame clones and lacks some. The V and J calls and clone size were taken over from that table, and D and trimming were inferred from the DNA. Seen here are under 300,000 clones, approximately 90% observed once, and the top ten hold 2.1%. Germline-derived CDR1 and CDR2 are SGHRS and YFSETQ. V lost 4 bases, J lost 2 bases, and 12 bases stayed unmatched. There are 17 residues in the CDR3. The source of the sample is a study of blood T cell repertoires in COVID-19.

Sample: peripheral blood. The TCR sequence derives from a woman between 40 and 50 years old who had recovered from COVID-19. The rearrangement joins TRBV5-1 to TRBJ2-3; TRBD2 matches 8 bases. The CDR3 nucleotides are TGCGCCAGCAGCCCCATCAGGAGCGGGGGTAACACAGATACGCAGTATTTT. This encodes CASSPIRSGGNTDTQYF.